This T cell receptor beta chain was sequenced in a study of post-analysis software for immune sequencing data. About the research overall: Relapsing-remitting, secondary progressive and progressive-relapsing multiple sclerosis courses were included.

Whole-study findings and limits: There were five or six TRBV segments more frequent in patients than controls, and TRBV5-6, TRBV5-1 and TRBV20-1 were among them. Normalized Chao1 diversity in multiple sclerosis patients fell significantly below that of controls. Pronounced co-clustering by F measure was evident among identically batched samples.

The CDR3 length is 15 residues. The germline gives CDR1 DFQATT, CDR2 SNEGSKA (reference sequence). The V gene end was trimmed by 3 bases and the J gene end by 4 bases; junction bases not matched to a gene: 9. The authors incorporated unique molecular identifiers into the TCR beta cDNA libraries. Starting from approximately 1 to 10 million T cells, the study yielded 500,000 or so cDNA molecules. TCRdb fed the PCR reads into MiXCR, producing one record per CDR3 protein. This sample has roughly 650,000 distinct CDR3 sequences; 55% to 60% occur once, and the top ten carry 11%. This clonotype was recorded only once. The antigen is not known.

The clonotype comes from a girl aged 2 to 10 with multiple sclerosis. Sequencing input: blood. This chain uses TRBV20-1 with TRBJ1-1; 9 bases fit TRBD1. The CDR3 sequence is CSARRGQGYGTEAFF. CDR3 DNA sequence: TGCAGTGCTAGGAGGGGACAGGGATACGGCACTGAAGCTTTCTTT.